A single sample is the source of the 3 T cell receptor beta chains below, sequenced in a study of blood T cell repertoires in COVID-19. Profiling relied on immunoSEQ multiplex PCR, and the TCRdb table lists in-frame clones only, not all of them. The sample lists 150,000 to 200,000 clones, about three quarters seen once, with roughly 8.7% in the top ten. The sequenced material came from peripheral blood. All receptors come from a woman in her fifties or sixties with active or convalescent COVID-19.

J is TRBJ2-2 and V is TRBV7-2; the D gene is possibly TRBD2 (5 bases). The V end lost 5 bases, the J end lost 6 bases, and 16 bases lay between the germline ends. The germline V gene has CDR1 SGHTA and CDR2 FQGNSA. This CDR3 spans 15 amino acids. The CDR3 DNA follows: TGTGCCAGCAGCCTTAGGCTCGACGGGGCCGGGGAGCTGTTTTTT. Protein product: CASSLRLDGAGELFF.

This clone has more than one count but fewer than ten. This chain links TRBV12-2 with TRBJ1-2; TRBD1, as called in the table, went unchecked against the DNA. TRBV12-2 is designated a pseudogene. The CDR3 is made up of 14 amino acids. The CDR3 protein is CASRSPDRGNGYTF. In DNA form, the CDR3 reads TGTGCAAGTCGCTCACCGGACAGGGGGAATGGCTACACCTTC.

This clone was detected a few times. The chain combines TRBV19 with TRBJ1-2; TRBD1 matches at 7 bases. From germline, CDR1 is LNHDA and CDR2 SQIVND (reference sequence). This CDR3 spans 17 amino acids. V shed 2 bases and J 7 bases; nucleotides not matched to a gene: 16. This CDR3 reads CASSISPNGNRGSGYTF. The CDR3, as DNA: TGTGCCAGTAGTATATCCCCCAACGGAAACAGGGGAAGTGGCTACACCTTC.